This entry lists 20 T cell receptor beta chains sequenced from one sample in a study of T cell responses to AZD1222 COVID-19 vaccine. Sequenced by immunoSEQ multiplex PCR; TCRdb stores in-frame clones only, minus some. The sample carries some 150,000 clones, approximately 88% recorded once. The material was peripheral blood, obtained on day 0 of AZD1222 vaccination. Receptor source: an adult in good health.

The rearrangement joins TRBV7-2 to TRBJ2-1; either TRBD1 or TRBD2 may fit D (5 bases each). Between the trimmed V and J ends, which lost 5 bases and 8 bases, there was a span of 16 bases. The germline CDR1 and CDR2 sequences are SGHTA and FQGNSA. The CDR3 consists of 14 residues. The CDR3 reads CASSPRDPSDEQFF. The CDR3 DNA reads TGTGCCAGCAGCCCCCGGGACCCATCGGATGAGCAGTTCTTC.

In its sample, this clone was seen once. DNA of the CDR3: TGTGCCAGCAGCCACACCGCGGAGGGCAACACTGAAGCTTTCTTT. The encoded protein is CASSHTAEGNTEAFF. The rearrangement links TRBV3-1 (or the pseudogene TRBV3-2) to TRBJ1-1; no firm D call. The length of the CDR3 is 15 residues. V lost 3 bases and J 2 bases, leaving 13 bases between the germline ends. CDR1 and CDR2 (germline): LGHDT, YNNKEL (reference sequence).

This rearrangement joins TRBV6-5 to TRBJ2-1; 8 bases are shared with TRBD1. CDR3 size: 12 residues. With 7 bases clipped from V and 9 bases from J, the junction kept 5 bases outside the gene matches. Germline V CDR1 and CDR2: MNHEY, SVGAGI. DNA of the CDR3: TGTGCCAGCAATCCAGGGGGCCGTGAGCAGTTCTTC. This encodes CASNPGGREQFF.

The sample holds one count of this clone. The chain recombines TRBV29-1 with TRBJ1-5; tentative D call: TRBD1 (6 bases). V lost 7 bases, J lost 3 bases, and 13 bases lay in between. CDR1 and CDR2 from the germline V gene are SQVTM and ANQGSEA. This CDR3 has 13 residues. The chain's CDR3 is CSAVTGVNQPQHF. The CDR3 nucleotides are TGCAGCGCTGTGACAGGAGTCAATCAGCCCCAGCATTTT.

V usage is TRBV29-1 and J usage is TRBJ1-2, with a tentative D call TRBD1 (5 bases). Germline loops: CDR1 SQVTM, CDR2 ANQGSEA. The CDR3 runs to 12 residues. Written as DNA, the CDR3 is TGCGCTGGGGGGGGTGGAGGTGCTGGCTACACCTTC. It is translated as CAGGGGGAGYTF.

CDR3 region: CASSQDSAIRQETQYF. The CDR3 coding sequence is TGTGCCAGCAGCCAAGATTCGGCTATCAGACAAGAGACCCAGTACTTC. The chain joins TRBV3-1 (or the pseudogene TRBV3-2) to TRBJ2-5; D unclear. From germline, CDR1 is LGHDT and CDR2 YNNKEL (reference sequence). The V gene lost 0 bases and the J gene lost 2 bases, with 13 bases spanning the gap. The CDR3 spans 16 residues.

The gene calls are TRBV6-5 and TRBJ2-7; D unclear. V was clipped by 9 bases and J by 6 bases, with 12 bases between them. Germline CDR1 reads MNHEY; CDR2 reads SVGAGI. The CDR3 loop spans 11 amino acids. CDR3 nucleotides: TGTGCCAGTAAAGCTTTTAGCGAGCAGTACTTC. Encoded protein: CASKAFSEQYF.

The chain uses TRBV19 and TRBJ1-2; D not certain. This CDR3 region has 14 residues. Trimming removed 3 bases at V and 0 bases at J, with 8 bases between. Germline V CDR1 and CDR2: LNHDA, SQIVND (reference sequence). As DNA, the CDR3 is TGTGCCAGTAGTATGCGAGGTTCTAACTATGGCTACACCTTC. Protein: CASSMRGSNYGYTF.

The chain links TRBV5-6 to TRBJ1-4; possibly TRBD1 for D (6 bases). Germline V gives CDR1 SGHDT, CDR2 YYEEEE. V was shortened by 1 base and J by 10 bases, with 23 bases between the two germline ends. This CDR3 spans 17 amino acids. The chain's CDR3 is CASSLRPGGAGSGKLFF. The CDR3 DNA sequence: TGTGCCAGCAGCTTGAGGCCTGGGGGCGCGGGATCGGGAAAACTGTTTTTT.

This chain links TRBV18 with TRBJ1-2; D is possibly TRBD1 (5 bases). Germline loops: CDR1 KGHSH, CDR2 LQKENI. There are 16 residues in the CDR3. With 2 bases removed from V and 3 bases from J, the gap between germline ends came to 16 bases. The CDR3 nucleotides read TGTGCCAGCTCACCAACATCCTTCGACAGACACTATGGCTACACCTTC. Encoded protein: CASSPTSFDRHYGYTF.

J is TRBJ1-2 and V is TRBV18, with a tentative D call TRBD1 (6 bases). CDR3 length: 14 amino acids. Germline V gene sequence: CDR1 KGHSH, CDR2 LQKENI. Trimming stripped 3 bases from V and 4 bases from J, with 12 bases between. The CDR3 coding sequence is TGTGCCAGCTCACCGAGGGACATAGGCTATGGCTACACCTTC. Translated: CASSPRDIGYGYTF.

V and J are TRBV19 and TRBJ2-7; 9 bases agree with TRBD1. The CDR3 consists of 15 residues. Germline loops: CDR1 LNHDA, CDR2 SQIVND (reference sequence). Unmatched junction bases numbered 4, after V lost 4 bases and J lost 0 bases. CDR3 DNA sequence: TGTGCCAGTAGTAGCGGGACAGGGAGCTCCTACGAGCAGTACTTC. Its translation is CASSSGTGSSYEQYF.

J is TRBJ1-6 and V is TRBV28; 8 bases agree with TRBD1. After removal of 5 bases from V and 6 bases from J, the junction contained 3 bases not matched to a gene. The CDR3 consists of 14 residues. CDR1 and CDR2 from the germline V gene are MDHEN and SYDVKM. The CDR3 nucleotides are TGTGCCAGCAGTCGGGGACAGGCTAATTCACCCCTCCACTTT. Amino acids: CASSRGQANSPLHF.

The CDR3, as DNA: TGTGCCTGGAGTGTGGGGGGGGCGGGATCCCTCCACTTT. It is translated as CAWSVGGAGSLHF. The chain recombines TRBV30 with TRBJ1-6; tentative D call: TRBD1 (6 bases). V was clipped by 0 bases and J by 14 bases, with 14 bases between them. In germline, CDR1 is GTSNPN, CDR2 SVGIG (reference sequence). The CDR3 contains 13 residues.

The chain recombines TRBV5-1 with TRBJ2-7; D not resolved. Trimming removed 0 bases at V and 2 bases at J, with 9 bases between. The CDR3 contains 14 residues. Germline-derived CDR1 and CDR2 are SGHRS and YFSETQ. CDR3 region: CASSLELEPYEQYF. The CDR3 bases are TGCGCCAGCAGCTTGGAACTGGAACCCTACGAGCAGTACTTC.

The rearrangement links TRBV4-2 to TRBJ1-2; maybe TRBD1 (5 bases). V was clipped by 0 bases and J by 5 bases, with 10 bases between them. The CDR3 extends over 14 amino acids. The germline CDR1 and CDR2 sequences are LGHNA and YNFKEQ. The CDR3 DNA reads TGTGCCAGCAGCCAAGATGTGCAGGGTTATGGCTACACCTTC. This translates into CASSQDVQGYGYTF.

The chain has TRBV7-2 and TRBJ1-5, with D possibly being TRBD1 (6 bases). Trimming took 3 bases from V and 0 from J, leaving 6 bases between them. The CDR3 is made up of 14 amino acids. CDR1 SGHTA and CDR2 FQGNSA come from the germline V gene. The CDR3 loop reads CASSLDSSNQPQHF. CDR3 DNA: TGTGCCAGCAGCTTGGACAGTAGCAATCAGCCCCAGCATTTT. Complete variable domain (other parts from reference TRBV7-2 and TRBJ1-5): GAGVSQSPSNKVTEKGKDVELRCDPISGHTALYWYRQSLGQGLEFLIYFQGNSAPDKSGLPSDRFSAERTGGSVSTLTIQRTQQEDSAVYLCASSLDSSNQPQHFGDGTRLSIL.

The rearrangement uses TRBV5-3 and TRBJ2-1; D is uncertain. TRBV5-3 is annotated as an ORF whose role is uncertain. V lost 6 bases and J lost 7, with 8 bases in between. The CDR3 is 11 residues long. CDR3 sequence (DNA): TGTGCCAGAATCCACAGTAATGAGCAGTTCTTC. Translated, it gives CARIHSNEQFF.

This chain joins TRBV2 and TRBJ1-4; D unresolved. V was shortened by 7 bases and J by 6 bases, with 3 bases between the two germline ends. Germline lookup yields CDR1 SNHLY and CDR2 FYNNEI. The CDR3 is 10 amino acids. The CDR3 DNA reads TGTGCCAGCATGGATGAAAAACTGTTTTTT. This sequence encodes CASMDEKLFF.

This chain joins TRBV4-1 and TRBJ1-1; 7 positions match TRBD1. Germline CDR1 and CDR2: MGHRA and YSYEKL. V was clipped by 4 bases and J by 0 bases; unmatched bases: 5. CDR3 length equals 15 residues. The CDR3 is CASSPPDRVNTEAFF. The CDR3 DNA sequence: TGCGCCAGCAGCCCGCCCGACAGGGTGAACACTGAAGCTTTCTTT.